This T cell receptor beta chain was retrieved from a study of blood T cell repertoires in COVID-19. Data came from immunoSEQ multiplex PCR; TCRdb stores just in-frame clones and leaves some out. The table shows just over 350,000 clones, with 75% to 90% occurring only once. V lost 0 bases and J 6 bases, leaving 7 bases between the germline ends. Looked up from germline, CDR1 is SGHRS and CDR2 is YFSETQ. This CDR3 region has 13 residues. Sequenced: peripheral blood. V gene TRBV5-1 combines with J gene TRBJ2-1; D uncertain. This receptor was obtained from a woman aged 60-75 years with COVID-19, enrolled during active disease. The CDR3, as DNA: TGCGCCAGCAGCTTGGCGAGCCCCAATGAGCAGTTCTTC. As protein: CASSLASPNEQFF.